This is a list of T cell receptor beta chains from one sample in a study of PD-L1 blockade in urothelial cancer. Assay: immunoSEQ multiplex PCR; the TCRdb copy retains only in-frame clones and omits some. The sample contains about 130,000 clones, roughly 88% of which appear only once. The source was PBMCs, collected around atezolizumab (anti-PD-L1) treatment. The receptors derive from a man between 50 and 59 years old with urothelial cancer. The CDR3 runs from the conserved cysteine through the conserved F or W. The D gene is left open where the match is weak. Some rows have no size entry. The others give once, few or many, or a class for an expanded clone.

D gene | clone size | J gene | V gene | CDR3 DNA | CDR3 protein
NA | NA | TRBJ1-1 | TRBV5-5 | TGTGCCAGCAGCTTTGGGGGCCGGAATGAAGCTTTCTTT | CASSFGGRNEAFF
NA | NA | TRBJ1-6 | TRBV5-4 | TGTGCCAGCAGCTTGGGTGCCGGCTCCTATAATTCACCCCTCCACTTT | CASSLGAGSYNSPLHF
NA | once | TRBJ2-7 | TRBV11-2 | TGTGCCAGCAGCGGCCCGGGGAGTGAGCAGTACTTC | CASSGPGSEQYF
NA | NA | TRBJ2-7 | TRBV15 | TGTGCCACCAGTCCTTACTCCCGGGGTCACTACGAGCAGTACTTC | CATSPYSRGHYEQYF
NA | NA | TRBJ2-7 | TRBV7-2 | TGTGCCAGCAGCTTAGGCAGGGCCTACGAGCAGTACTTC | CASSLGRAYEQYF
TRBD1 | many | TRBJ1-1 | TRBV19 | TGTGCCAGTTCACAGGGGTACACTGAAGCTTTCTTT | CASSQGYTEAFF
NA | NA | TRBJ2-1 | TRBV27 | TGTGCCAGCAGTTTCCTCTCAGGTAGGGGGTATGGCAATGAGCAGTTCTTC | CASSFLSGRGYGNEQFF
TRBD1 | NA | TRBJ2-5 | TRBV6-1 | TGTGCCAGCAGGGGCGACAGGGGGTCCAGGGAGACCCAGTACTTC | CASRGDRGSRETQYF
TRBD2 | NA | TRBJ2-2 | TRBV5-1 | TGCGCCAGCAGCTTGGGGGTGAGCGGGATTAACACCGGGGAGCTGTTTTTT | CASSLGVSGINTGELFF
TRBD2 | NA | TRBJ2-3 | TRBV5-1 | TGCGCCAGCAGCTCTAAGGGACTAGCGTTAGCAGATACGCAGTATTTT | CASSSKGLALADTQYF
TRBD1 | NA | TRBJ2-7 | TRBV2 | TGTGCCAGCAAACCGGGACAGACCCAATACGAGCAGTACTTC | CASKPGQTQYEQYF
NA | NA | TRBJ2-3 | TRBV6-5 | TGTGCCAGCAGTATGACAGGTCCTCGAGATACGCAGTATTTT | CASSMTGPRDTQYF
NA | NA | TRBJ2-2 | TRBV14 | TGTGCCAGCAGCCCTAGTAGAACCGGGGAGCTGTTTTTT | CASSPSRTGELFF
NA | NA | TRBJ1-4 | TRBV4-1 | TGCGCCAGCAGCGCAGACAGGTCCGAGGGTGAAAAACTGTTTTTT | CASSADRSEGEKLFF
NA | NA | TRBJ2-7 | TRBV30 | TGTGCCTGGGACGGACGCAGCCCCCGGGGCGAGCAGTACTTC | CAWDGRSPRGEQYF
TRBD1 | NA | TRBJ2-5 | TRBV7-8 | TGTGCCAGCAGCCCCCTTTCAGGGGGAATCCAAGAGACCCAGTACTTC | CASSPLSGGIQETQYF
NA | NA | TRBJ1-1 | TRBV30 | TGTGCCTGGAAAATTCGGGGGTGGAACACTGAAGCTTTCTTT | CAWKIRGWNTEAFF
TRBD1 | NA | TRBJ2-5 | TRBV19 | TGTGCCAGTAGTATACTGGGGGCGACAGGGCGGACCCAGTACTTC | CASSILGATGRTQYF
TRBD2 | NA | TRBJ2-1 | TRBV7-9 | TGTGCCAGCAGCTTTAGCGGGAGGGCCTCGAGTGAGCAGTTCTTC | CASSFSGRASSEQFF
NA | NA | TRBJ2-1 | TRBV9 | TGTGCCAGCAGCCAGGGCAATGAGCAGTTCTTC | CASSQGNEQFF